This TCR beta chain derives from a study of blood T cell repertoires in COVID-19. Cohort 3 donors were reported recovered after two negative PCRs, clearance, or symptom resolution. This CDR3 contains 13 residues. Trimming left V 2 bases short and J 4 bases short, with 9 bases between. Germline CDR1 is SGHRS and CDR2 is YFSETQ. The protocol was immunoSEQ multiplex PCR, while the TCRdb copy is restricted to in-frame clones and leaves out a portion. Among about 300,000 clones listed, under 90% were seen once. The chain joins TRBV5-1 to TRBJ2-5; D unclear. This sequence was found in a woman younger than 35 who had recovered from COVID-19. Sample: PBMCs or T cells enriched from blood (not recorded which). CDR3 sequence (DNA): TGCGCCAGCAGCTTCTTAGAGGCAGAGACCCAGTACTTC. Residues: CASSFLEAETQYF.